Listed here are 2 T cell receptor beta chains from one sample, sequenced in a study of human T cells and chemical hapten exposure. Unfractionated whole blood yielded total RNA. It was the library that attached unique molecular identifiers to individual cDNA molecules. TCRdb reprocessed the reads via MiXCR and lists one record per CDR3 protein. The sample records 120,000 or so distinct CDR3 sequences, more than 8.5% being singletons. Sequenced input: whole blood. The origin of the receptors is a human donor in good health. Some clones in this sample may be carry-over from other donors' samples.

The chain is built from TRBV10-3 and TRBJ2-1; D is perhaps TRBD1 or TRBD2 (5 bases each). Trimming shortened V by 5 bases and J by 2 bases, and 19 bases separated the two germline ends. The CDR3 has 17 residues. CDR1 and CDR2 (germline): ENHRY, SYGVKD. The chain's CDR3 is CAISISLRGLTYNEQFF. The CDR3 nucleotides read TGTGCCATCAGTATAAGCCTGAGGGGTCTTACCTACAATGAGCAGTTCTTC.

This clonotype was picked up a small number of times. This rearrangement joins TRBV6-1 to TRBJ2-7, with 7 bases that match TRBD2. Germline assignment: CDR1 MNHNS and CDR2 SASEGT. V dropped 4 bases and J dropped 4; count of bases not matched to a gene: 10. The CDR3 sequence is 15 residues long. Here the CDR3 DNA reads TGTGCCAGCAGTGGTTCCGGGACTACCTATTACGAGCAGTACTTC. This translates into CASSGSGTTYYEQYF.